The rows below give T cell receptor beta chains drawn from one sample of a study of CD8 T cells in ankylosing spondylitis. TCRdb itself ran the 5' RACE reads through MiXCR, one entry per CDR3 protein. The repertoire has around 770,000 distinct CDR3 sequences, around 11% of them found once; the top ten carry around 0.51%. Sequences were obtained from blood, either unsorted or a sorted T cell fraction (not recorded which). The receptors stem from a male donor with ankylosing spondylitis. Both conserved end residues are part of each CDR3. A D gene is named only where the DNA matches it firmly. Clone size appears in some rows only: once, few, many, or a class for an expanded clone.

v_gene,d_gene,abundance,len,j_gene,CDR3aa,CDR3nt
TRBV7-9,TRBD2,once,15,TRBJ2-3,CASSSGLASTDTQYF,TGTGCCAGCAGCTCGGGACTAGCCAGCACAGATACGCAGTATTTT
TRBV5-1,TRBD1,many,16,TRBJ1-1,CASSPGTGGWNTEAFF,TGCGCCAGCAGCCCAGGGACAGGGGGCTGGAACACTGAAGCTTTCTTT
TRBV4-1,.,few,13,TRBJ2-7,CASSQEASSEQYF,TGCGCCAGCAGCCAAGAGGCTTCTAGCGAGCAGTACTTC
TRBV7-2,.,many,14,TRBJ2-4,CASTLTGILNIQYF,TGTGCCAGCACCTTAACAGGGATTTTAAACATTCAGTACTTC
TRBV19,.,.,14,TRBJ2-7,CASSWGDGAYEQYF,TGTGCCAGTAGCTGGGGGGACGGAGCCTACGAGCAGTACTTC
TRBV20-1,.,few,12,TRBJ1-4,CSASNGGEKLFF,TGCAGTGCTAGTAACGGTGGTGAAAAACTGTTTTTT
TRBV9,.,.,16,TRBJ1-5,CASSVDGRVDNQPQHF,TGTGCCAGCAGCGTAGATGGCAGGGTTGACAATCAGCCCCAGCATTTT
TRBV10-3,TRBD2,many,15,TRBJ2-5,CAIRSGTSEWETQYF,TGTGCCATCAGGTCCGGGACTAGTGAGTGGGAGACCCAGTACTTC
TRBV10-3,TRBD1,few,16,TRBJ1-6,CAISAARGTENSPLHF,TGTGCCATCAGCGCAGCACGCGGGACAGAAAATTCACCCCTCCACTTT
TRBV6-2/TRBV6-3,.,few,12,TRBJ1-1,CANTQRNTEAFF,TGTGCCAACACACAGAGGAACACTGAAGCTTTCTTT
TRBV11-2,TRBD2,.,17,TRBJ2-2,CASSLGRLAGGLGELFF,TGTGCCAGCAGCTTAGGCCGACTAGCGGGAGGCCTCGGGGAGCTGTTTTTT
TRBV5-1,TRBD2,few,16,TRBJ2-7,CASSSASGRALYEQYF,TGCGCCAGCAGCTCTGCTAGCGGGAGGGCCTTATACGAGCAGTACTTC
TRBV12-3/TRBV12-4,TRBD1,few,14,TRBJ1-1,CAAGTDLLGREAFF,TGTGCCGCCGGGACAGATCTCCTGGGCAGAGAAGCTTTCTTT
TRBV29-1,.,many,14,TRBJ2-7,CSAVGQIGEVEQYF,TGCAGCGCAGTCGGACAGATTGGCGAAGTGGAGCAGTACTTC
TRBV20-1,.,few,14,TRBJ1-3,CSARLPGQRNTIYF,TGCAGTGCTAGATTACCGGGACAACGAAACACCATATATTTT
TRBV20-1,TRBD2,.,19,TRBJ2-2,CSAALIGASGRTNTGELFF,TGCAGTGCTGCCCTCATTGGTGCTAGCGGGAGGACCAACACCGGGGAGCTGTTTTTT
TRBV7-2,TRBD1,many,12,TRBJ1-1,CASSLGTAEAFF,TGCGCCAGCAGCTTGGGGACAGCTGAAGCTTTCTTT
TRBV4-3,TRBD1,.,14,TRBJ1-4,CASSPRQGSEKLFF,TGCGCCAGCAGCCCCCGACAGGGGAGCGAAAAACTGTTTTTT
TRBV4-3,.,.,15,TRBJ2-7,CACLPPGSSTYEQYF,TGCGCCTGTCTCCCACCGGGCTCATCCACCTACGAGCAGTACTTC
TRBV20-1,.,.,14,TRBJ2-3,CSAWGTGVTDTQYF,TGCAGCGCTTGGGGGACGGGAGTCACAGATACGCAGTATTTT
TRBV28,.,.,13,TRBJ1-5,CASSYTRDQPQHF,TGTGCCAGCAGCTATACACGAGATCAGCCCCAGCATTTT
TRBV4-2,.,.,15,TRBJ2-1,CASSQDLAEFNEQFF,TGTGCCAGCAGCCAAGATCTCGCGGAGTTCAATGAGCAGTTCTTC
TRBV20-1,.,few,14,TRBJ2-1,CSAQTGYSYNEQFF,TGCAGTGCCCAGACTGGTTACTCCTACAATGAGCAGTTCTTC
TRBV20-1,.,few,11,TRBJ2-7,CSASPRDEQYF,TGCAGTGCTAGCCCCAGGGACGAGCAGTACTTC
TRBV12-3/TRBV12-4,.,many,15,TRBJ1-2,CASSLALRPSPGYTF,TGTGCCAGCAGTTTAGCGCTTAGGCCCTCCCCTGGCTACACCTTC
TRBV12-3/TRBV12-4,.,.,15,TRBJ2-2,CASSFDWGNTGELFF,TGTGCCAGCAGTTTTGACTGGGGGAACACCGGGGAGCTGTTTTTT
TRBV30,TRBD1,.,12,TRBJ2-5,CALDRARETQYF,TGTGCCTTGGACAGGGCGCGAGAGACCCAGTACTTC
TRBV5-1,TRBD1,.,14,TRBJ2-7,CASSVTGIDDEQYF,TGCGCCAGCAGCGTGACAGGGATAGACGACGAGCAGTACTTC
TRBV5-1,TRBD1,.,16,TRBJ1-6,CASSLSVTGGFSPLHF,TGCGCCAGCAGCTTATCCGTGACAGGGGGTTTTTCACCCCTCCACTTT
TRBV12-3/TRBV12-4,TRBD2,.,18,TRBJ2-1,CASSLLGLAGLERNEQFF,TGTGCCAGCAGCTTGTTAGGGCTAGCGGGACTAGAAAGGAATGAGCAGTTCTTC
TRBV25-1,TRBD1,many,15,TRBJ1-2,CASSGPGTGGAGYTF,TGTGCCAGCAGTGGGCCTGGAACAGGGGGGGCTGGCTACACCTTC
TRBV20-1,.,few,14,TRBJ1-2,CSADQGQGPNGYTF,TGCAGTGCCGACCAGGGACAAGGACCGAATGGCTACACCTTC
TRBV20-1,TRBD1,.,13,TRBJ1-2,CSARTQGVDGYTF,TGCAGTGCTCGAACACAGGGGGTGGATGGCTACACCTTC
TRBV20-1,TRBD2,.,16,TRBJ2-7,CSARDRGAGVGYEQYF,TGCAGTGCTAGAGATCGTGGCGCGGGGGTGGGGTACGAGCAGTACTTC
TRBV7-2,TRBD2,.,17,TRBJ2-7,CASSLFAGGYTSYEQYF,TGTGCCAGCAGCTTGTTTGCGGGGGGGTACACCTCCTACGAGCAGTACTTC
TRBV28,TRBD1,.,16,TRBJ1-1,CASSPLGQGADTEAFF,TGTGCCAGCAGTCCTTTAGGACAGGGGGCGGACACTGAAGCTTTCTTT
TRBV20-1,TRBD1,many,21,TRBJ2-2,CSARVGFPLRQGARMTGELFF,TGCAGTGCTAGAGTCGGTTTCCCCTTGAGACAGGGGGCGAGGATGACCGGGGAGCTGTTTTTT